The sample holds a few counts of the clone carrying this T cell receptor beta chain. These data belong to a study of CD8+ T cells in alopecia areata. It was cDNA, reverse transcribed from extracted RNA, that served as the sequencing template. Assay used: immunoSEQ multiplex PCR; TCRdb lists only in-frame clones, some missing. The table records some 240,000 clones, around 62% of them present only once. Losses at the gene ends were 5 bases for V and 6 bases for J; bases not matched to a gene: 8. CDR1 GTSNPN and CDR2 SVGIG come from the germline V gene (reference sequence). The CDR3 contains 14 residues.

The V and J genes are TRBV30 and TRBJ1-2; TRBD1 aligns across 11 bases. This TCR came from a human donor with alopecia areata. The material was CD4+ T cells sorted from blood, obtained at week 0. The DNA for the CDR3 is TGTGCCTGGGCCCAAGGACAGGGGGCTAATGGCTACACCTTC. Amino acid sequence: CAWAQGQGANGYTF.